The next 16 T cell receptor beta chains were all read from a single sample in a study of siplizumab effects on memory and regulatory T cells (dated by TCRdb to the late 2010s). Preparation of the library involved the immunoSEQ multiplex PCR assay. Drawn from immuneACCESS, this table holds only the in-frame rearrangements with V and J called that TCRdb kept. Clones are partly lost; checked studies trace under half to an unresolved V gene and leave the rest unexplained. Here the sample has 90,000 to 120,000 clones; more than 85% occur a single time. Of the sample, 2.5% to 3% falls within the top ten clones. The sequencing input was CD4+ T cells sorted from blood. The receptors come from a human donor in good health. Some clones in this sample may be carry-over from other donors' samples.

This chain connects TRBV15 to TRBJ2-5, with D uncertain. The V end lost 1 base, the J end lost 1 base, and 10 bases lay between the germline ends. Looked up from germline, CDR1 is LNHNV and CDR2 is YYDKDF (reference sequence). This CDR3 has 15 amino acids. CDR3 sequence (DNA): TGTGCCACCAGCAGAGGCCTCAACAGCCAAGAGACCCAGTACTTC. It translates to CATSRGLNSQETQYF.

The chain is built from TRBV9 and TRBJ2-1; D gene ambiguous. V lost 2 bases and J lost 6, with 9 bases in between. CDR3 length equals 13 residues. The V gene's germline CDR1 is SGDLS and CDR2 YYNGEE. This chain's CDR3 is CASSVSTLNEQFF. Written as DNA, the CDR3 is TGTGCCAGCAGCGTTTCCACCCTCAATGAGCAGTTCTTC.

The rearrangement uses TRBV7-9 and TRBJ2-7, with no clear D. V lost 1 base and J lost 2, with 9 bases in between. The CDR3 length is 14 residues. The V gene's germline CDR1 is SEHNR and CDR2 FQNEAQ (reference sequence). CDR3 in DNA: TGTGCCAGCAGCTTAGGGCAGCCGACCTACGAGCAGTACTTC. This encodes CASSLGQPTYEQYF.

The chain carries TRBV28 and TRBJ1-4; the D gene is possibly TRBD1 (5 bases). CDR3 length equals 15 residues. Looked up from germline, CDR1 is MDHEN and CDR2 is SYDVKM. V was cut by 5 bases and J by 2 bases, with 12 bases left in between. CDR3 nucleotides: TGTGCCAGCAGTGGGGCGGGGAACACTAATGAAAAACTGTTTTTT. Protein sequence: CASSGAGNTNEKLFF.

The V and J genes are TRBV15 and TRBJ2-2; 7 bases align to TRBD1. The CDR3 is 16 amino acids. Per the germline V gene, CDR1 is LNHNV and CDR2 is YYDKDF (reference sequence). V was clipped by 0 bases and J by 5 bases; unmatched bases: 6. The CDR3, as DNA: TGTGCCACCAGCAGAGATCGGACAGGACTTACCGGGGAGCTGTTTTTT. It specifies CATSRDRTGLTGELFF. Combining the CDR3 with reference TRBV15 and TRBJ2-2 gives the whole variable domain DAMVIQNPRYQVTQFGKPVTLSCSQTLNHNVMYWYQQKSSQAPKLLFHYYDKDFNNEADTPDNFQSRRPNTSFCFLDIRSPGLGDTAMYLCATSRDRTGLTGELFFGEGSRLTVL.

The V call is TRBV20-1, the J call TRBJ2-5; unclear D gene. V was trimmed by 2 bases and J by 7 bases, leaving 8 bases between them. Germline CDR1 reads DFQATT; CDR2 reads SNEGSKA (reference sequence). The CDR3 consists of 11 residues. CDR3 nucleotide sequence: TGCAGTGCTAGAAACACCGGGACCCAGTACTTC. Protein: CSARNTGTQYF.

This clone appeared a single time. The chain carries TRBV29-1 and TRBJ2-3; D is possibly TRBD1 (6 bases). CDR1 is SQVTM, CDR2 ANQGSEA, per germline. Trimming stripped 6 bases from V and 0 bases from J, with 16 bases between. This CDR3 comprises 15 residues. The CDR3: CSVATGTTSTDTQYF. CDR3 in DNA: TGCAGCGTGGCCACCGGGACAACTAGCACAGATACGCAGTATTTT.

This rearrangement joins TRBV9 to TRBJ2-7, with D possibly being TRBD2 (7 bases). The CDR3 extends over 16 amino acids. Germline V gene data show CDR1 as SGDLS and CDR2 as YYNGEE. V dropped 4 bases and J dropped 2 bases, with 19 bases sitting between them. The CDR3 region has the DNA TGTGCCAGCAGCCTGGCGGGGGCTACTTCCGCCTACGAGCAGTACTTC. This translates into CASSLAGATSAYEQYF.

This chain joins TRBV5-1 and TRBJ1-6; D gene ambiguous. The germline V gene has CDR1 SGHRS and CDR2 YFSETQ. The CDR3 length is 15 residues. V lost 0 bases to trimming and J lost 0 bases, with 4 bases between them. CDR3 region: CASSLGDSYNSPLHF. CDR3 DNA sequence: TGCGCCAGCAGCTTGGGGGACTCCTATAATTCACCCCTCCACTTT.

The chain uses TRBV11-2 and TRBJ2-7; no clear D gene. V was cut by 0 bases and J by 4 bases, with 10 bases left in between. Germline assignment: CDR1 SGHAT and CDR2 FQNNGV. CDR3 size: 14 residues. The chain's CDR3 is CASSLERTRYEQYF. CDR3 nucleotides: TGTGCCAGCAGCTTAGAGCGGACGCGGTACGAGCAGTACTTC.

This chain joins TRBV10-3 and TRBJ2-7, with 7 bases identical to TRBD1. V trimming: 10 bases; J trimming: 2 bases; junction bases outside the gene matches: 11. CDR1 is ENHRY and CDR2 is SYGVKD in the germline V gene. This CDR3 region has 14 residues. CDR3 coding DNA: TGTGCCAACGCCCGGGACAGCGCAACCTACGAGCAGTACTTC. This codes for CANARDSATYEQYF.

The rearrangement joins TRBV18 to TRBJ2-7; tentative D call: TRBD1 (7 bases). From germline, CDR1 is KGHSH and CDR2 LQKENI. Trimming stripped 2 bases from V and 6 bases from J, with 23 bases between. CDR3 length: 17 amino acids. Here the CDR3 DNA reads TGTGCCAGCTCACCATTAAAGCGACAGGGACTCCTAGGCGAGCAGTACTTC. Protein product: CASSPLKRQGLLGEQYF.

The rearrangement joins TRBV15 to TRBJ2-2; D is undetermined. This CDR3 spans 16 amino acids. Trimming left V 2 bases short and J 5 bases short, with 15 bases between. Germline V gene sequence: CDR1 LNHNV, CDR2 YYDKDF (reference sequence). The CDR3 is CATSRPWASSTGELFF. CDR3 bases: TGTGCCACCAGCAGACCTTGGGCTAGTAGTACCGGGGAGCTGTTTTTT.

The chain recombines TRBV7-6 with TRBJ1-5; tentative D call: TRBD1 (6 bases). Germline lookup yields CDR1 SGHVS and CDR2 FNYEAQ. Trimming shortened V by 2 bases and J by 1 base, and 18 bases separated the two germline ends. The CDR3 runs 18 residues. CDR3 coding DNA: TGTGCCAGCAGCTTAAATCCTCAGGGGCCCATCAGCAATCAGCCCCAGCATTTT. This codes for CASSLNPQGPISNQPQHF.

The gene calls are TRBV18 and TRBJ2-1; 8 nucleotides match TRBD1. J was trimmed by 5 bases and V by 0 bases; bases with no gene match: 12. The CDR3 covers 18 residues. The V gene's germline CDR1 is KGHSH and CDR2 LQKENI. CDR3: CASSPPIGNRGWDNEQFF. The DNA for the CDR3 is TGTGCCAGCTCACCACCGATTGGGAACAGGGGGTGGGACAATGAGCAGTTCTTC.

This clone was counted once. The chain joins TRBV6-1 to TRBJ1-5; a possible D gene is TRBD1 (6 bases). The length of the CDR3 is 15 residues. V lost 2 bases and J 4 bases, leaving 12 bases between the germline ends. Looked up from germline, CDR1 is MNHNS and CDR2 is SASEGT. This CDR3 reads CASSELRGRNQPQHF. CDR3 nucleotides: TGTGCCAGCAGTGAACTCAGGGGAAGGAATCAGCCCCAGCATTTT.